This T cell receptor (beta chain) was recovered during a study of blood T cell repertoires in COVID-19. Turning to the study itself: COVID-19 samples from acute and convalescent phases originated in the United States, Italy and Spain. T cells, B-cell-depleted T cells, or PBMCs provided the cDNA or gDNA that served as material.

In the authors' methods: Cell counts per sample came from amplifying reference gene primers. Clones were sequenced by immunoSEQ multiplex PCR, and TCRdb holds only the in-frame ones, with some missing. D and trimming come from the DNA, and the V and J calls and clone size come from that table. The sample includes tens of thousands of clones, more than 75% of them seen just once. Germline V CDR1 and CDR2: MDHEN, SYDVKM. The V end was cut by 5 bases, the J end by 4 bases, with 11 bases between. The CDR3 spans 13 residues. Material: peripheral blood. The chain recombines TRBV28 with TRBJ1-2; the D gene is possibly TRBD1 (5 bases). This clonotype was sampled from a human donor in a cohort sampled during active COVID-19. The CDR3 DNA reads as TGTGCCAGCAGTATCAGGGCCCCCTATGGCTACACCTTC. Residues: CASSIRAPYGYTF.